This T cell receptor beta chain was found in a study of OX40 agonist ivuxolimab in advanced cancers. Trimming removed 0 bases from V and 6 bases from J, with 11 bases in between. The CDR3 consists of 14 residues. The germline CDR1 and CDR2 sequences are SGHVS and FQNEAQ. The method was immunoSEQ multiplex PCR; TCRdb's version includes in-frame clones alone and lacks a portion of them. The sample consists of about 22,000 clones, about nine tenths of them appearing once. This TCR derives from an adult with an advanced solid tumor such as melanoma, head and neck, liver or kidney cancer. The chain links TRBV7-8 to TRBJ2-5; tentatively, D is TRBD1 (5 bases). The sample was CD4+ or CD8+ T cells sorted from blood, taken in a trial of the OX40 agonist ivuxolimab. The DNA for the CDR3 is TGTGCCAGCAGCTTAGCGGGGCTGGGAAAGACCCAGTACTTC. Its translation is CASSLAGLGKTQYF.